This TCR beta chain was identified in a study of T cell responses to AZD1222 COVID-19 vaccine. In the case of this clone: The target antigen is unknown.

Profiled with immunoSEQ multiplex PCR; TCRdb holds only in-frame clones, not every one. The sample records 100,000 to 150,000 clones, around 89% being singletons. The CDR3 loop spans 12 amino acids. Germline CDR1 ENHRY, CDR2 SYGVKD. J was trimmed by 7 bases and V by 8 bases; bases with no gene match: 6. Findings of the study overall: Spike-specific TCR breadth and depth both grew after two AZD1222 doses. Among those given AZD1222, only five to seven were seropositive at baseline. The study sampled repertoires only after the peak T cell response.

The source of this sequence is an adult in good health. This sequence joins TRBV10-3 and TRBJ2-7; the match to TRBD1 covers 9 bases. The starting material was peripheral blood, obtained on day 0 of AZD1222 vaccination. The chain's CDR3 is CAIAQGAREQYF. The CDR3 DNA follows: TGTGCCATCGCACAGGGGGCGCGGGAGCAGTACTTC.